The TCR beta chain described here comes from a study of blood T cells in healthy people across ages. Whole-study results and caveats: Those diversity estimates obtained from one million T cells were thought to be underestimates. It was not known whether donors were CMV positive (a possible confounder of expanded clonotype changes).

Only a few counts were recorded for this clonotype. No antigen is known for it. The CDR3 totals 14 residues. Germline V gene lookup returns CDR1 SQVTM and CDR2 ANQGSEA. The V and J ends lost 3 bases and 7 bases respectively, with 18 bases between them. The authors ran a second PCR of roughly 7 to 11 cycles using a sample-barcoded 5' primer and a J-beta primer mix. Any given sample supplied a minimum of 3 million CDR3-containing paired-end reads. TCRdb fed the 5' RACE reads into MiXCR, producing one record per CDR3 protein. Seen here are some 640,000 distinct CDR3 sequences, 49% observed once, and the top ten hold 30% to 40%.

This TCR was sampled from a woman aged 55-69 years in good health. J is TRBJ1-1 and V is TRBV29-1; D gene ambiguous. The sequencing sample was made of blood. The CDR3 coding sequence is TGCAGCGTTGACAGCCAGTCTCCTAAACATGAAGCTTTCTTT. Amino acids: CSVDSQSPKHEAFF.